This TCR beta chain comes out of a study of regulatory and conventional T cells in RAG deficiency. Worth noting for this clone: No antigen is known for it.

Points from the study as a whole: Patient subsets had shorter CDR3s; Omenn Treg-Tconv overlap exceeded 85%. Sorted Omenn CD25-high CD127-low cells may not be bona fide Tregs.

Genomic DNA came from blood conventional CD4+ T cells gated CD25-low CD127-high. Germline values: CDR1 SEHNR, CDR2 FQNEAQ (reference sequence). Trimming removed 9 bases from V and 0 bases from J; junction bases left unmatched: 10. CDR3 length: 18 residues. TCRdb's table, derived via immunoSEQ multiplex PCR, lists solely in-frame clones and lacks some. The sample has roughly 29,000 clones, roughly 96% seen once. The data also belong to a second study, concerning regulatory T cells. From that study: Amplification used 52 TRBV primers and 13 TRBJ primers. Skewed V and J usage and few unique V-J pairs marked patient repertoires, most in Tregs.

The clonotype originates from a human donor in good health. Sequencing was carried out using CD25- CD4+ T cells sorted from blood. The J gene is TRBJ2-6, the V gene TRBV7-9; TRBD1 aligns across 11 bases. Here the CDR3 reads CASSERDRGVSGANVLTF. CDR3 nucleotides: TGTGCCAGTTCGGAACGGGACAGGGGGGTCTCTGGGGCCAACGTCCTGACTTTC.